These 12 T cell receptor beta chains were sequenced from one sample in a study of cytomegalovirus exposure and HLA in healthy donors (dated by TCRdb to the late 2010s). Libraries came from the immunoSEQ multiplex PCR assay. For the multiplex PCR, a mixture combining 60 forward primers for TCR Vbeta segments and 13 reverse primers for TCR Jbeta segments was used. The table was pulled from immuneACCESS by TCRdb, which kept in-frame rearrangements only. Such tables lose some clones; where checked, under half of the loss comes from unresolved V genes, and the rest has no known cause. For this sample, the table gives approximately 120,000 clones. Around 2.4% of the sample comes from the top ten. The specimen was PBMCs. The receptors shown here come from a man aged 35-49 years in good health and CMV-seronegative.

V gene TRBV2 combines with J gene TRBJ1-5, with D maybe TRBD1 (5 bases). Germline lookup yields CDR1 SNHLY and CDR2 FYNNEI. The CDR3 extends over 17 amino acids. The V gene lost 2 bases and the J gene lost 4 bases, with 18 bases spanning the gap. CDR3 DNA: TGTGCCAGCAGTGAAAACCCTGGGCGGGGGGGGAATCAGCCCCAGCATTTT. Translation gives CASSENPGRGGNQPQHF.

V is TRBV7-9 and J is TRBJ1-3, with D perhaps TRBD1 (5 bases). V was trimmed by 5 bases and J by 2 bases, leaving 10 bases between them. CDR3 length equals 14 residues. Germline CDR1 and CDR2: SEHNR and FQNEAQ (reference sequence). The CDR3 region is CASSPAGPGNTIYF. Written as DNA, the CDR3 is TGTGCCAGCAGCCCCGCGGGACCTGGAAACACCATATATTTT.

This chain uses TRBV7-2 with TRBJ1-2, with unresolved D. Per the germline V gene, CDR1 is SGHTA and CDR2 is FQGNSA. This CDR3 has 15 amino acids. The V end was cut by 0 bases, the J end by 4 bases, with 12 bases between. CDR3 coding DNA: TGTGCCAGCAGCTTAGCTGGAGGGAGCGGCTATGGCTACACCTTC. Translation gives CASSLAGGSGYGYTF.

This chain uses TRBV6-1 with TRBJ2-7, with 14 bases aligning to TRBD2. The CDR3 is 20 amino acids. Germline CDR1 and CDR2: MNHNS and SASEGT. With 0 bases clipped from V and 4 bases from J, the junction kept 14 bases outside the gene matches. The chain's CDR3 is CASSEAFRGGTSGSMYEQYF. DNA for the CDR3: TGTGCCAGCAGTGAAGCGTTTAGGGGAGGGACTAGCGGGAGTATGTACGAGCAGTACTTC.

The rearrangement uses TRBV7-8 and TRBJ1-1; no firm D call. The CDR3 runs 14 residues. Germline V gene data show CDR1 as SGHVS and CDR2 as FQNEAQ. Trimming took 5 bases from V and 3 from J, leaving 13 bases between them. CDR3 residues: CASSLPMADTEAFF. CDR3 bases: TGTGCCAGCAGCCTCCCCATGGCAGACACTGAAGCTTTCTTT.

The CDR3 DNA reads TGTGCCAGCAGTGGGGGGGTAGGGACTAGCGGGAGGTGGTTGGCGTACGAGCAGTACTTC. It is translated as CASSGGVGTSGRWLAYEQYF. The chain couples TRBV2 to TRBJ2-7; 15 bases are shared with TRBD2. The CDR3 runs to 20 residues. Germline-derived CDR1 and CDR2 are SNHLY and FYNNEI. V gave up 4 bases and J gave up 4 bases; unmatched junction bases: 17.

Written as DNA, the CDR3 is TGTGCCAGCAGCCGACTCGGAGGGCAGCCGGTCGGGGAGCAGTACTTC. This encodes CASSRLGGQPVGEQYF. The chain joins TRBV2 to TRBJ2-7; TRBD2 is a possible D gene (6 bases). The CDR3 consists of 16 residues. V lost 6 bases to trimming and J lost 7 bases, with 25 bases between them. CDR1 SNHLY and CDR2 FYNNEI come from the germline V gene.

The chain has TRBV7-2 and TRBJ2-1; 7 bases match TRBD2. This CDR3 comprises 12 residues. The V and J ends lost 5 bases and 9 bases, in that order; junction bases with no gene match: 4. CDR1 and CDR2 from the germline V gene are SGHTA and FQGNSA. The CDR3, as DNA: TGTGCCAGCAGCCCGACTAGCCGTGAGCAGTTCTTC. Translating gives CASSPTSREQFF.

V is TRBV27 and J is TRBJ1-2, with a tentative D call TRBD1 (6 bases). Germline values: CDR1 MNHEY, CDR2 SMNVEV (reference sequence). The CDR3 is 15 residues long. V was shortened by 1 base and J by 4 bases, with 13 bases between the two germline ends. CDR3 loop: CASSLLGHLAYGYTF. The CDR3, as DNA: TGTGCCAGCAGTTTATTGGGACATTTGGCCTATGGCTACACCTTC.

The chain is built from TRBV7-2 and TRBJ1-2; D is uncertain. V was cut by 1 base and J by 0 bases, with 6 bases left in between. CDR3 length equals 14 residues. CDR1 is SGHTA and CDR2 is FQGNSA in the germline V gene. CDR3 DNA: TGTGCCAGCAGCTTAGTTACAGCTAACTATGGCTACACCTTC. Translated: CASSLVTANYGYTF.

V gene TRBV6-1 combines with J gene TRBJ1-2; the match to TRBD1 covers 11 bases. Germline CDR1 MNHNS, CDR2 SASEGT. This CDR3 spans 16 amino acids. J was trimmed by 1 base and V by 1 base; bases with no gene match: 2. CDR3 in amino acids: CASSEGTGGRNYGYTF. CDR3 sequence (DNA): TGTGCCAGCAGTGAAGGGACAGGGGGCCGTAACTATGGCTACACCTTC.

The V gene is TRBV5-6, the J gene TRBJ1-5, with D perhaps TRBD1 (6 bases). Looked up from germline, CDR1 is SGHDT and CDR2 is YYEEEE. Trimming took off 0 bases at V and 6 bases at J, with 13 bases between the two ends. The CDR3 spans 15 residues. The CDR3, as DNA: TGTGCCAGCAGCTTGGCCGGGGGGCAGGTTCAGCCCCAGCATTTT. It is translated as CASSLAGGQVQPQHF.